The subject of this entry is one TCR beta chain. The clone's antigen remains unknown. Qualities for individual bases were not recorded, and no much larger clone is one base off. The sample belongs to a study of T cell responses to AZD1222 COVID-19 vaccine (dated by TCRdb to 2020 to 2023). Study-wide context: AZD1222 recipients given second doses at about 4 weeks or at about 12 weeks were pooled, since spike-specific TCR depth and breadth were not found to differ between the two schedules. TCR sequencing was performed for 230 to 250 trial participants, of whom about 200 were given two doses of AZD1222 and around 25 were given two doses of MenACWY control vaccine. Trial participants were enrolled into age subgroups of 18-55, 56-69 and 70-plus years, which contained approximately 150, 28 and 58 TCR-sequenced participants, respectively. Summary of the overall study and its limitations: Nearly half of unique spike-specific TCRs reportedly recognized epitopes outside regions mutated in the B.1.351 and B.1.1.7 variants. The 56-69-year group was small, and its depth increase did not reach significance, likely because of low power. Participants were mostly white British, with more females than males. The authors suggested clonal diversity may have been underestimated. Because no day 14 peak-response samples were available, repertoires were characterized only after the peak T cell response. Only five to seven AZD1222 recipients were SARS-CoV-2 seropositive at baseline, limiting conclusions about previously exposed vaccinees. After two AZD1222 doses, spike-specific TCR breadth and depth were significantly higher than at day 0 and than in MenACWY recipients. Vaccine-associated CD4 TCRs spanned the whole spike protein, with dominant responses in regions 160-218 and 743-854.

Sequences WSHSY (CDR1) and SAAADI (CDR2) are obtained from the germline V gene. Spanning cysteine to phenylalanine, the CDR3 consists of 13 amino acids. Just the 39-base CDR3 DNA is kept, in frame starting at base 1. V ends up 6 bases short and J 7 bases short, with an unmatched junction base count of 5. The CDR3 regions of human TCRbeta chains were subjected to immunosequencing. Under the source paper's analysis protocol: Repertoire TCRs were checked for matches against a reference library of SARS-CoV-2-specific TCRs that had been generated using the MIRA antigen-specificity platform. Breadth was defined as the fraction of unique TCRs that were SARS-CoV-2-associated. Depth was defined as the fraction of total T cells that were SARS-CoV-2-associated. Using the MIRA data, every spike-specific TCR was mapped to the spike region that the TCR reacted to and assigned to either a CD4 or a CD8 class. Log10-transformed breadth and depth values were compared by one-way ANOVA with Sidak's multiple comparisons tests. The table was pulled from immuneACCESS by TCRdb, which kept in-frame rearrangements only. Such tables lose some clones; where checked, under half of the loss comes from unresolved V genes, and the rest has no known cause. The V and J calls and clone size are taken from that table; D and trimming were inferred from the DNA. Here the sample has approximately 73,000 clones; about 82% occur a single time. The ten largest make up about 3% of the sample.

Explained via the paper, the time point label denotes: baseline before first vaccination. The vaccinee samples were drawn from two UK trials, COV001 and COV002, one of which was a single-blind randomized controlled phase 2/3 trial testing AZD1222 (ChAdOx1 nCoV-19) in healthy adults. For TCRbeta chain sequencing, PBMC samples were collected from trial participants at day 0 and at day 28 after the second dose. The origin of this receptor is an adult in good health. The rearrangement joined TRBV10-2 to TRBJ2-1, and 8 bases in between align with TRBD2. Here the sequenced sample was peripheral blood, taken on day 0 of AZD1222 vaccination. In nucleotide form, the sequence is TGCGCCAGCAGGGAGACTAGCGAGAATGAGCAGTTCTTC. Its protein reads: CASRETSENEQFF.